Listed below are T cell receptor beta chains from one sample, sequenced in a study of blood T cell repertoires in COVID-19. This table comes from immunoSEQ multiplex PCR, and its TCRdb copy is limited to in-frame clones, with some not included. The table shows 150,000 or so clones, with approximately 84% occurring only once. Source material: peripheral blood. Receptors were obtained from a woman in her 50s with COVID-19, enrolled during active disease. The CDR3 runs from the conserved cysteine through the conserved F or W. D genes are given only for firm matches.

length: 16
D: -
V: TRBV11-2
J: TRBJ1-1
CDR3: CASSRAPGVLNTEAFF
DNA: TGTGCCAGCAGTCGAGCCCCAGGGGTCCTGAACACTGAAGCTTTCTTT

length: 16
D: -
V: TRBV7-6
J: TRBJ2-1
CDR3: CASSPGGGGLYNEQFF
DNA: TGTGCCAGCAGCCCCGGGGGAGGGGGTCTCTACAATGAGCAGTTCTTC

length: 13
D: -
V: TRBV11-2
J: TRBJ2-5
CDR3: CASRAPRGETQYF
DNA: TGTGCCAGCAGAGCCCCAAGAGGGGAGACCCAGTACTTC

length: 16
D: -
V: TRBV30
J: TRBJ2-3
CDR3: CAWSVLGAVPSDTQYF
DNA: TGTGCCTGGAGTGTACTTGGGGCAGTCCCATCAGATACGCAGTATTTT

length: 14
D: -
V: TRBV20-1
J: TRBJ2-3
CDR3: CSASAGWSMDTQYF
DNA: TGCAGTGCTAGTGCAGGGTGGTCTATGGATACGCAGTATTTT

length: 15
D: -
V: TRBV7-2
J: TRBJ1-2
CDR3: CASSLAPSDDYGYTF
DNA: TGTGCCAGCAGCTTAGCCCCCAGTGATGACTATGGCTACACCTTC

length: 14
D: TRBD2
V: TRBV19
J: TRBJ2-3
CDR3: CASSIGSGADTQYF
DNA: TGTGCCAGTAGTATAGGCAGCGGGGCAGATACGCAGTATTTT

length: 15
D: TRBD1
V: TRBV23-1
J: TRBJ1-2
CDR3: CASSQPGQGAEGYTF
DNA: TGCGCCAGCAGTCAACCAGGACAGGGGGCGGAAGGCTACACCTTC

length: 19
D: TRBD2
V: TRBV6-2/TRBV6-3
J: TRBJ2-3
CDR3: CASSTWGLAGAGSTDTQYF
DNA: TGTGCCAGCAGTACCTGGGGACTAGCGGGGGCCGGCAGCACAGATACGCAGTATTTT

length: 14
D: -
V: TRBV5-1
J: TRBJ1-5
CDR3: CASSPREVEQPQHF
DNA: TGCGCCAGCAGCCCCAGGGAGGTAGAGCAGCCCCAGCATTTT

length: 18
D: TRBD2
V: TRBV13
J: TRBJ2-1
CDR3: CASSSRTSGGLLYNEQFF
DNA: TGTGCCAGCAGCTCCCGGACTAGCGGGGGTCTGTTATACAATGAGCAGTTCTTC